The 4 T cell receptor beta chains listed next were all sequenced from one sample in a study of control samples from healthy donors and cancer patients. The protocol was immunoSEQ multiplex PCR, while the TCRdb copy is restricted to in-frame clones and leaves out a portion. The sample shows some 210,000 clones, over 80% of them seen only once. Sample: blood. Every receptor here comes from a man aged 25 to 40 in good health.

V is TRBV7-3 and J is TRBJ2-1; TRBD2 aligns across 13 bases. Germline CDR1 SGHTA, CDR2 FQGTGA. The length of the CDR3 is 15 residues. V lost 5 bases and J lost 5; bases outside the gene matches: 3. CDR3 sequence (DNA): TGTGCCAGCAGCAAAGGACTAGCGGGGGACAATGAGCAGTTCTTC. As protein: CASSKGLAGDNEQFF.

The chain combines TRBV6-5 with TRBJ2-4, with 7 bases that match TRBD2. V trimming: 5 bases; J trimming: 7 bases; junction bases outside the gene matches: 8. The CDR3 length is 14 residues. CDR1 and CDR2 from the germline V gene are MNHEY and SVGAGI. The CDR3: CASSPSGGRNIQYF. The CDR3 DNA is TGTGCCAGCAGTCCTTCGGGGGGTCGGAACATTCAGTACTTC.

V usage is TRBV30 and J usage is TRBJ1-2, with D unresolved. CDR3 length: 13 residues. CDR1 and CDR2 from the germline V gene are GTSNPN and SVGIG (reference sequence). Trimming took off 3 bases at V and 0 bases at J, with 8 bases between the two ends. Here the CDR3 reads CAWREPPNYGYTF. The CDR3 nucleotides read TGTGCCTGGAGAGAGCCACCTAACTATGGCTACACCTTC.

The chain carries TRBV11-3 and TRBJ2-7, with D unresolved. Trimming removed 0 bases from V and 8 bases from J, with 8 bases in between. Germline lookup yields CDR1 SGHNT and CDR2 YENEEA. The CDR3 runs to 12 residues. CDR3 bases: TGTGCCAGCAGCTTAGAGTCCGGACAGCAGTACTTC. Its translation is CASSLESGQQYF.